The T cell receptor (beta chain) described here comes from a study of OX40 agonist ivuxolimab in advanced cancers. Germline values: CDR1 GTSNPN, CDR2 SVGIG (reference sequence). The CDR3 covers 14 residues. Trimming cost V 0 bases and J 5 bases, with 11 bases left between them. Clones were sequenced by immunoSEQ multiplex PCR, and TCRdb holds only the in-frame ones, with some missing. Of about 90,000 clones in the sample, around 88% were seen once. The chain carries TRBV30 and TRBJ2-1; the D gene is possibly TRBD2 (5 bases). The sequenced sample was CD4+ or CD8+ T cells sorted from blood, obtained in a trial of the OX40 agonist ivuxolimab. This sequence was found in an adult with an advanced solid tumor such as melanoma, head and neck, liver or kidney cancer. CDR3 amino acids: CAWSVPGKDNEQFF. The CDR3 nucleotides are TGTGCCTGGAGTGTACCGGGAAAAGACAATGAGCAGTTCTTC.